This passage covers 8 T cell receptor beta chains from one sample sequenced in a study of blood T cell repertoires in COVID-19. The table came from immunoSEQ multiplex PCR; TCRdb's copy has only in-frame clones and leaves some out. The table lists about 200,000 clones, about nine tenths of them singletons. Input material: peripheral blood. The origin of the receptors is a woman between 50 and 59 years old with acute or convalescent COVID-19.

V and J are TRBV5-4 and TRBJ2-5; D possibly corresponds to TRBD2 (5 bases). V was pared by 2 bases and J by 5 bases, with 10 bases between. This CDR3 has 13 residues. Germline assignment: CDR1 SGHNT and CDR2 YYREEE (reference sequence). CDR3 sequence: CASSFGVKETQYF. The CDR3 nucleotides are TGTGCCAGCAGCTTCGGGGTGAAGGAGACCCAGTACTTC.

The chain combines TRBV19 with TRBJ2-1; weak D call: TRBD1 (6 bases). The CDR3 is made up of 14 amino acids. Germline V gene data show CDR1 as LNHDA and CDR2 as SQIVND (reference sequence). Trimming pared 10 bases from V and 7 bases from J, leaving 20 bases between. CDR3 nucleotide sequence: TGTGCCACCCAGGGCCCAACAGGGTCTAATGAGCAGTTCTTC. It translates to CATQGPTGSNEQFF.

The chain combines TRBV27 with TRBJ1-5, with D possibly TRBD1 on 5 matching bases. Trimming removed 4 bases from V and 2 bases from J, with 9 bases in between. CDR1 and CDR2 from the germline V gene are MNHEY and SMNVEV (reference sequence). The CDR3 is 14 residues long. The CDR3 protein is CASSSGLGNQPQHF. In DNA, the CDR3 is TGTGCCAGCAGTTCAGGGTTAGGCAATCAGCCCCAGCATTTT.

Worth noting for this clone: This CDR3 is also generated by other DNA sequences in the sample. The rearrangement joins TRBV6-5 to TRBJ2-5; 11 bases are shared with TRBD1. The germline V gene encodes CDR1 MNHEY and CDR2 SVGAGI. This CDR3 contains 14 residues. V gave up 6 bases and J gave up 4 bases; unmatched junction bases: 4. Here the CDR3 DNA reads TGTGCCAGCAGGCGGACAGGGGGCGGAGAGACCCAGTACTTC. It encodes CASRRTGGGETQYF.

V usage is TRBV6-5 and J usage is TRBJ1-5; TRBD1 is a possible D gene (6 bases). Germline V gives CDR1 MNHEY, CDR2 SVGAGI. This CDR3 is built from 15 residues. The V end was cut by 0 bases, the J end by 6 bases, with 12 bases between. The CDR3 sequence is CASSYSRGATQPQHF. CDR3 in DNA: TGTGCCAGCAGTTACTCTCGGGGGGCGACTCAGCCCCAGCATTTT.

V and J are TRBV28 and TRBJ1-1, with 7 bases matching TRBD1. This CDR3 has 16 amino acids. V trimming: 4 bases; J trimming: 4 bases; junction bases outside the gene matches: 12. Germline V CDR1 and CDR2: MDHEN, SYDVKM. The CDR3 DNA is TGTGCCAGCAGTTCTTCACACAGGGGCAGCGGCACTGAAGCTTTCTTT. Residues: CASSSSHRGSGTEAFF.

The V and J genes are TRBV27 and TRBJ2-2; D is perhaps TRBD2 (6 bases). Germline CDR1 is MNHEY and CDR2 is SMNVEV (reference sequence). The CDR3 consists of 16 residues. Trimming removed 2 bases at V and 5 bases at J, with 15 bases between. CDR3 in amino acids: CASSLLGRAGTGELFF. In DNA form, the CDR3 reads TGTGCCAGCAGTTTACTTGGTCGGGCGGGGACCGGGGAGCTGTTTTTT.

CDR3 DNA: TGTGCCAGCAGCTTACAAGGACAAGGGCCCGGGGAGCTGTTTTTT. Its protein is CASSLQGQGPGELFF. V is TRBV7-9 and J is TRBJ2-2, with D tentatively TRBD1 (5 bases). Germline V gene sequence: CDR1 SEHNR, CDR2 FQNEAQ (reference sequence). The V end lost 2 bases, the J end lost 6 bases, and 13 bases lay between the germline ends. The CDR3 runs to 15 residues.